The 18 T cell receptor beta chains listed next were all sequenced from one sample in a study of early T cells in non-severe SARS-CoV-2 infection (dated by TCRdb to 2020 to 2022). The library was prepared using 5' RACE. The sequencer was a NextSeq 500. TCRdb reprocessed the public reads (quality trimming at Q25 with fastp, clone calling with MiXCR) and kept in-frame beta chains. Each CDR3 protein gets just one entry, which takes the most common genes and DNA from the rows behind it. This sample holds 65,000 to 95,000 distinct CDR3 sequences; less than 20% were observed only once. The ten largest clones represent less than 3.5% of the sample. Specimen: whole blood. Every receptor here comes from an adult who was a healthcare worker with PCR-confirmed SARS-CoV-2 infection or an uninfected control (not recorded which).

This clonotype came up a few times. The DNA of the CDR3 is TGTGCCAGCACCTACCTTCCGTCGGGCACAGATACGCAGTATTTT. It specifies CASTYLPSGTDTQYF. The chain uses TRBV5-5 and TRBJ2-3; D call uncertain. The V gene's germline CDR1 is SGHKS and CDR2 YYEKEE (reference sequence). This CDR3 comprises 15 residues. Trimming shortened V by 6 bases and J by 1 base, and 15 bases separated the two germline ends.

The DNA for the CDR3 is TGCGCCAGCAGTCATACTCGGAGCTCCTATAATTCACCCCTCCACTTT. This gives the protein CASSHTRSSYNSPLHF. This chain uses TRBV23-1 with TRBJ1-6; no clear D. TRBV23-1 qualifies as an ORF whose function is uncertain. The V and J ends lost 3 bases and 0 bases respectively, with 9 bases between them. The CDR3 is made up of 16 amino acids.

CDR3 DNA: TGTGCCAGCAATTCCGGGACAGGGACCTACGAGCAGTACTTC. Protein: CASNSGTGTYEQYF. The chain uses TRBV2 and TRBJ2-7, with 9 bases identical to TRBD1. This CDR3 has 14 amino acids. V was pared by 7 bases and J by 2 bases, with 6 bases of the junction left unmatched. Germline V gene sequence: CDR1 SNHLY, CDR2 FYNNEI.

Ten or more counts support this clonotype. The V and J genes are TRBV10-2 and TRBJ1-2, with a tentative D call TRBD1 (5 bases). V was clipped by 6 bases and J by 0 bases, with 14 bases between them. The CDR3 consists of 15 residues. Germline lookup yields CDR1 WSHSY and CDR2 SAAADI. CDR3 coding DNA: TGCGCCAGCAGGGGGGACGCCCTACCTAACTATGGCTACACCTTC. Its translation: CASRGDALPNYGYTF.

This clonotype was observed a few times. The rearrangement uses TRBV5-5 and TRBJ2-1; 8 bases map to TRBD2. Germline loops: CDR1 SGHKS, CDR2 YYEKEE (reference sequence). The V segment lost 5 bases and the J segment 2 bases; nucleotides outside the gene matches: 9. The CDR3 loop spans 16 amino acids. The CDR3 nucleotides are TGTGCCAGCAGGAGGGGACTAGTACAGCCCTACAATGAGCAGTTCTTC. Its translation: CASRRGLVQPYNEQFF.

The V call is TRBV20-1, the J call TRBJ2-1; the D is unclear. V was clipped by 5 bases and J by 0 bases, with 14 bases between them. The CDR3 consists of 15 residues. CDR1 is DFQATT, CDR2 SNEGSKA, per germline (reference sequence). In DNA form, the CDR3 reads TGCAGTGCTCAGAAAGCTGTAAGCTCCTACAATGAGCAGTTCTTC. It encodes CSAQKAVSSYNEQFF.

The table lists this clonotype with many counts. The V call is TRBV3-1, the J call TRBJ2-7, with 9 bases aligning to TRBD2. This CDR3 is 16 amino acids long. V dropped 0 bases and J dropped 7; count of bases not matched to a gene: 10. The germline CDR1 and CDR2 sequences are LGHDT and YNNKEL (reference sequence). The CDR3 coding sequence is TGTGCCAGCAGCCAAGACGGTCTAGCGGGGCGCCGGGAGCAGTACTTC. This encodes CASSQDGLAGRREQYF.

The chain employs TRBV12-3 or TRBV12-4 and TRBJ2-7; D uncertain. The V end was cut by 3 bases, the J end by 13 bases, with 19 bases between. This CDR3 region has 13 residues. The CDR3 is CASSLLPFNSVYF. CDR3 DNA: TGTGCCAGCAGTTTGCTGCCCTTTAACAGTGTATACTTC.

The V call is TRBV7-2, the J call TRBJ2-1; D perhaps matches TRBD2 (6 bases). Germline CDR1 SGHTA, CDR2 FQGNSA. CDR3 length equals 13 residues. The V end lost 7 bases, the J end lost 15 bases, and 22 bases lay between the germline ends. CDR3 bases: TGTGCCAGCATTCGTTACCGGGACTCTGGGACGTTCTTC. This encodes CASIRYRDSGTFF.

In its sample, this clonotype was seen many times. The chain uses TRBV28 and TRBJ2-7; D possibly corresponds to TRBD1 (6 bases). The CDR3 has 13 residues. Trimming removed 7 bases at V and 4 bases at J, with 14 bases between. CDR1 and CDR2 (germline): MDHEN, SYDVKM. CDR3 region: CASTGDKDYEQYF. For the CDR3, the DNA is TGTGCCAGCACTGGGGACAAGGATTACGAGCAGTACTTC.

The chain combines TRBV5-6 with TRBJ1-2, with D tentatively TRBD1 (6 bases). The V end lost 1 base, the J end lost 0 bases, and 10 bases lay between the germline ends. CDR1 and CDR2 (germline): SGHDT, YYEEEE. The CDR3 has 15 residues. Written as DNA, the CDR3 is TGTGCCAGCAGCTTGCGCTGGACAGCTAACTATGGCTACACCTTC. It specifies CASSLRWTANYGYTF.

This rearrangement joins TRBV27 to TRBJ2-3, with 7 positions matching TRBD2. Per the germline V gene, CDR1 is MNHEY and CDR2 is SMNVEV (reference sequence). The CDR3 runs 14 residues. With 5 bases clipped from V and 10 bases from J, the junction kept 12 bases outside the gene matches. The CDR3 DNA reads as TGTGCCAGCAGTGTTAGCGGAGCTCGGGAGGCGCAGTATTTT. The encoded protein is CASSVSGAREAQYF.

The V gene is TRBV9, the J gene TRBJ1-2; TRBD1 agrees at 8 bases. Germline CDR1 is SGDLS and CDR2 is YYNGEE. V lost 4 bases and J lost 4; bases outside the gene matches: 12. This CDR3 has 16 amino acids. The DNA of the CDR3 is TGTGCCAGCAGCACAGGACAGGGCAATTTTTTCTATGGCTACACCTTC. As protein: CASSTGQGNFFYGYTF.

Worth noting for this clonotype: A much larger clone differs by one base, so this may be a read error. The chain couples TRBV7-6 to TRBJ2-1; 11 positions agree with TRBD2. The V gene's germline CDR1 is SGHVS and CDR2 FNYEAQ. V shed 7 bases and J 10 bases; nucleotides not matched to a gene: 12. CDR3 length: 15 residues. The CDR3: CASNVVPSGGLEQFF. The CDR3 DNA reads TGTGCCAGCAACGTAGTCCCTAGCGGGGGGCTGGAGCAGTTCTTC.

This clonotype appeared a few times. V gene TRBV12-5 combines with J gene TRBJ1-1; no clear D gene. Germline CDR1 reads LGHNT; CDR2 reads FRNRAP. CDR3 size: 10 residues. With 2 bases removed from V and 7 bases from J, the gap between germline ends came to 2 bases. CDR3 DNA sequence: TGTGCTAGTGGTTTGAATGAAGCTTTCTTT. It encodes CASGLNEAFF.

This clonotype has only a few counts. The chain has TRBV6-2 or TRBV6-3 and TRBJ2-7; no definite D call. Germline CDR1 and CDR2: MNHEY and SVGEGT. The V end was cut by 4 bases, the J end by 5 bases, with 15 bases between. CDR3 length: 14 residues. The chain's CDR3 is CASSFDTHEDEQYF. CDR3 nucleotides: TGTGCCAGCAGTTTTGACACCCACGAGGACGAGCAGTACTTC.

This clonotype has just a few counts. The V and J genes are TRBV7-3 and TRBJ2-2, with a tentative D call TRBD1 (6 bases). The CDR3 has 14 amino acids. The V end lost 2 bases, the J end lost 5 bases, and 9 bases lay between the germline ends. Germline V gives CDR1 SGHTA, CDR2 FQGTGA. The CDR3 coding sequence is TGTGCCAGCAGCTTATACCAGGGGACCGGGGAGCTGTTTTTT. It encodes CASSLYQGTGELFF.

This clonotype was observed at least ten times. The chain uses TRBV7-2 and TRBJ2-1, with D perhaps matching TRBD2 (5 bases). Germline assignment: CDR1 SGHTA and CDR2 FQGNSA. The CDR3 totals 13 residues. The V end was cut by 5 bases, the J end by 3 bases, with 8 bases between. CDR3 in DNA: TGTGCCAGCAGCACCACTAGCTACAATGAGCAGTTCTTC. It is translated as CASSTTSYNEQFF.